The entry below describes one TCR beta chain. This sample is drawn from a study of T cells in Graves' hyperthyroidism and ophthalmopathy. Amplified TCR beta CDR3 regions came from RNA transcripts. With the HTBI primer set, the TCR CDR3 went through a first round of RT-PCR. Each CDR3 protein is one row after TCRdb ran MiXCR on the multiplex PCR reads. The table shows 40,000 to 55,000 distinct CDR3 sequences, with around 49% occurring only once. The receptor's source is a woman in her fifties or sixties with Graves' hyperthyroidism. Input material: peripheral blood or thyroid tissue (not recorded which).

Written as DNA, the CDR3 is TGTGCCAGCGACCGGGACAGGGGCTCCGAGCAGTACTTC. Translated: CASDRDRGSEQYF. The chain has TRBV28 and TRBJ2-7; TRBD1 matches at 10 bases. Germline assignment: CDR1 MDHEN and CDR2 SYDVKM. This CDR3 region has 13 residues. J was trimmed by 6 bases and V by 8 bases; bases with no gene match: 7.